These T cell receptor beta chains were read from a single sample in a study of T cells after yellow fever vaccination. TCRdb reprocessed the 5' RACE reads via MiXCR and lists one record per CDR3 protein. The sample yields 400,000 to 650,000 distinct CDR3 sequences, around a fifth seen once. The sequences come from PBMCs, collected more than 20 days after the first yellow fever vaccination. The receptor source for this set is a man aged 18 to 35 who received the YFV17D yellow fever vaccine. CDR3s include the opening cysteine and the closing phenylalanine or tryptophan. Each record gives: V gene, CDR3 length, D gene, clone size, J gene, CDR3 protein. The D gene is left open where the match is weak. Size is stated for part of the rows, as once, few or many counts, or as a class when the clone is expanded.

v_call: TRBV30
cdr3_length: 14
d_call: NA
clone_size: few
j_call: TRBJ2-1
cdr3_aa: CAWRKDRTNNEQFF

v_call: TRBV12-3/TRBV12-4
cdr3_length: 16
d_call: NA
clone_size: NA
j_call: TRBJ2-1
cdr3_aa: CASMGPGPLSHNEQFF

v_call: TRBV7-8
cdr3_length: 13
d_call: TRBD1
clone_size: few
j_call: TRBJ2-1
cdr3_aa: CASSRQGWNEQFF

v_call: TRBV7-9
cdr3_length: 15
d_call: TRBD1
clone_size: once
j_call: TRBJ2-1
cdr3_aa: CASSQGVGSYNEQFF

v_call: TRBV6-5
cdr3_length: 14
d_call: NA
clone_size: few
j_call: TRBJ2-4
cdr3_aa: CASSYSGQTNIQYF

v_call: TRBV5-1
cdr3_length: 15
d_call: NA
clone_size: few
j_call: TRBJ1-1
cdr3_aa: CASSIRGGPNTEAFF

v_call: TRBV19
cdr3_length: 12
d_call: NA
clone_size: NA
j_call: TRBJ2-1
cdr3_aa: CASSIIGYEQFF

v_call: TRBV20-1
cdr3_length: 20
d_call: TRBD1
clone_size: few
j_call: TRBJ2-1
cdr3_aa: CSARGPLGQRISSSYNEQFF

v_call: TRBV7-8
cdr3_length: 15
d_call: NA
clone_size: NA
j_call: TRBJ2-7
cdr3_aa: CASSPHQGPSYEQYF

v_call: TRBV30
cdr3_length: 12
d_call: NA
clone_size: few
j_call: TRBJ1-1
cdr3_aa: CAWSGGGGQAFF

v_call: TRBV9
cdr3_length: 16
d_call: NA
clone_size: NA
j_call: TRBJ2-2
cdr3_aa: CASSAPGRSEPGELFF

v_call: TRBV5-4
cdr3_length: 14
d_call: TRBD2
clone_size: NA
j_call: TRBJ2-1
cdr3_aa: CASSLGLAAYEQFF

v_call: TRBV7-9
cdr3_length: 14
d_call: TRBD1
clone_size: NA
j_call: TRBJ1-1
cdr3_aa: CASSLAGTDTEAFF

v_call: TRBV11-2
cdr3_length: 14
d_call: NA
clone_size: NA
j_call: TRBJ2-1
cdr3_aa: CASAPDGGYNEQFF

v_call: TRBV20-1
cdr3_length: 14
d_call: NA
clone_size: few
j_call: TRBJ2-6
cdr3_aa: CSAPGLSGANVLTF

v_call: TRBV6-6
cdr3_length: 12
d_call: NA
clone_size: NA
j_call: TRBJ1-6
cdr3_aa: CASSLGGSPLHF

v_call: TRBV5-1
cdr3_length: 14
d_call: TRBD1
clone_size: NA
j_call: TRBJ2-7
cdr3_aa: CASSLVQGVYEQYF

v_call: TRBV4-1
cdr3_length: 17
d_call: TRBD2
clone_size: few
j_call: TRBJ2-3
cdr3_aa: CASSQAVSSGGADTQYF

v_call: TRBV12-3/TRBV12-4
cdr3_length: 17
d_call: TRBD2
clone_size: NA
j_call: TRBJ2-6
cdr3_aa: CASSLKRGGSGANVLTF

v_call: TRBV3-1
cdr3_length: 15
d_call: NA
clone_size: few
j_call: TRBJ1-2
cdr3_aa: CASSQYSGVHYGYTF

v_call: TRBV7-2
cdr3_length: 14
d_call: NA
clone_size: few
j_call: TRBJ1-3
cdr3_aa: CASSLTGAGNTIYF

v_call: TRBV7-2
cdr3_length: 14
d_call: TRBD1
clone_size: NA
j_call: TRBJ2-1
cdr3_aa: CASRKDRVYNEQFF

v_call: TRBV27
cdr3_length: 20
d_call: TRBD1
clone_size: NA
j_call: TRBJ2-2
cdr3_aa: CASSLFLRTGATRNTGELFF

v_call: TRBV9
cdr3_length: 15
d_call: NA
clone_size: NA
j_call: TRBJ2-7
cdr3_aa: CASSVGQSSSYEQYF

v_call: TRBV2
cdr3_length: 12
d_call: NA
clone_size: NA
j_call: TRBJ1-2
cdr3_aa: CATNPYRDGYTF

v_call: TRBV7-2
cdr3_length: 16
d_call: TRBD2
clone_size: NA
j_call: TRBJ2-1
cdr3_aa: CASSLFRGRAYNEQFF

v_call: TRBV6-5
cdr3_length: 14
d_call: NA
clone_size: many
j_call: TRBJ1-6
cdr3_aa: CASSVDRDNSPLHF

v_call: TRBV6-5
cdr3_length: 16
d_call: TRBD2
clone_size: few
j_call: TRBJ2-3
cdr3_aa: CASSYLSGGLTDTQYF

v_call: TRBV12-3/TRBV12-4
cdr3_length: 14
d_call: TRBD2
clone_size: NA
j_call: TRBJ2-1
cdr3_aa: CASSSGGGKDEQFF

v_call: TRBV6-1
cdr3_length: 16
d_call: TRBD1
clone_size: many
j_call: TRBJ2-5
cdr3_aa: CASSEGGTGPQETQYF

v_call: TRBV29-1
cdr3_length: 13
d_call: NA
clone_size: few
j_call: TRBJ1-3
cdr3_aa: CSVKRSTGNTIYF

v_call: TRBV20-1
cdr3_length: 10
d_call: NA
clone_size: few
j_call: TRBJ2-5
cdr3_aa: CSAPLETQYF

v_call: TRBV12-3/TRBV12-4
cdr3_length: 13
d_call: NA
clone_size: NA
j_call: TRBJ2-1
cdr3_aa: CASSAGGAGIGFF

v_call: TRBV30
cdr3_length: 16
d_call: NA
clone_size: few
j_call: TRBJ2-5
cdr3_aa: CARSGKGLGTSETQYF

v_call: TRBV19
cdr3_length: 16
d_call: TRBD1
clone_size: many
j_call: TRBJ1-1
cdr3_aa: CASSPTRTGGNTEAFF

v_call: TRBV12-3/TRBV12-4
cdr3_length: 14
d_call: NA
clone_size: few
j_call: TRBJ2-3
cdr3_aa: CASSLSPGADTQYF

v_call: TRBV5-1
cdr3_length: 15
d_call: NA
clone_size: NA
j_call: TRBJ1-2
cdr3_aa: CASSLRPAGIEGYTF

v_call: TRBV24-1
cdr3_length: 15
d_call: NA
clone_size: many
j_call: TRBJ2-1
cdr3_aa: CATRETGAGYNEQFF

v_call: TRBV30
cdr3_length: 15
d_call: NA
clone_size: NA
j_call: TRBJ1-2
cdr3_aa: CAWSVLFGGQWGYTF

v_call: TRBV7-2
cdr3_length: 13
d_call: TRBD2
clone_size: NA
j_call: TRBJ2-5
cdr3_aa: CASSKIAGETQYF

v_call: TRBV18
cdr3_length: 15
d_call: NA
clone_size: NA
j_call: TRBJ2-1
cdr3_aa: CASSPRSVRDNEQFF

v_call: TRBV7-2
cdr3_length: 13
d_call: NA
clone_size: NA
j_call: TRBJ1-2
cdr3_aa: CASSGRRWDGYTF

v_call: TRBV4-1
cdr3_length: 17
d_call: TRBD1
clone_size: NA
j_call: TRBJ1-5
cdr3_aa: CASSPGGTGESNQPQHF

v_call: TRBV20-1
cdr3_length: 13
d_call: NA
clone_size: NA
j_call: TRBJ1-1
cdr3_aa: CSASKDRNTEAFF

v_call: TRBV29-1
cdr3_length: 13
d_call: NA
clone_size: NA
j_call: TRBJ2-3
cdr3_aa: CSAPGRDTDTQYF

v_call: TRBV5-6
cdr3_length: 14
d_call: NA
clone_size: NA
j_call: TRBJ1-1
cdr3_aa: CASSLTTGRTEAFF

v_call: TRBV2
cdr3_length: 19
d_call: NA
clone_size: NA
j_call: TRBJ2-3
cdr3_aa: CASSEAPGATVPSTDTQYF

v_call: TRBV19
cdr3_length: 15
d_call: NA
clone_size: NA
j_call: TRBJ2-1
cdr3_aa: CASSIHLNSYNEQFF

v_call: TRBV12-3/TRBV12-4
cdr3_length: 14
d_call: TRBD1
clone_size: NA
j_call: TRBJ2-7
cdr3_aa: CASSGRGGAYEQYF

v_call: TRBV12-3/TRBV12-4
cdr3_length: 13
d_call: NA
clone_size: many
j_call: TRBJ2-2
cdr3_aa: CASSFGNTGELFF

v_call: TRBV18
cdr3_length: 14
d_call: NA
clone_size: once
j_call: TRBJ2-5
cdr3_aa: CASSPNGAQETQYF

v_call: TRBV7-2
cdr3_length: 13
d_call: TRBD1
clone_size: NA
j_call: TRBJ2-1
cdr3_aa: CASRGQGPNEQFF

v_call: TRBV20-1
cdr3_length: 14
d_call: NA
clone_size: few
j_call: TRBJ2-1
cdr3_aa: CSARDRREQTEQFF

v_call: TRBV3-1
cdr3_length: 15
d_call: TRBD2
clone_size: few
j_call: TRBJ2-5
cdr3_aa: CASTLSGGARETQYF

v_call: TRBV4-2
cdr3_length: 15
d_call: TRBD2
clone_size: many
j_call: TRBJ2-3
cdr3_aa: CASSQDRGGPDTQYF